What follows are 30 T cell receptor beta chains derived from one specimen sequenced in a study of graft-versus-host responses after intestinal transplantation. Which antigens these TCRs recognize remains unknown. Clones were read by immunoSEQ multiplex PCR, and TCRdb kept only the in-frame ones, dropping some. The profile covers approximately 86,000 clones, with 92% appearing a single time and roughly 0.44% taken by the ten largest. The sequenced sample was unstimulated CD8+ T cells sorted from spleen or lymph node cells, obtained before transplant. These TCRs come from a human donor who was the organ donor for an intestinal transplant.

The CDR3 region is CASSDGGVSPETQYF. For the CDR3, the DNA is TGTGCCAGCAGCGACGGGGGGGTCTCACCAGAGACCCAGTACTTC. The J gene is TRBJ2-5, the V gene TRBV9; 8 positions match TRBD2. V lost 3 bases and J lost 4; bases outside the gene matches: 8. CDR3 length equals 15 residues. From germline, CDR1 is SGDLS and CDR2 YYNGEE. Full variable domain (rest looked up from reference TRBV9 and TRBJ2-5): DSGVTQTPKHLITATGQRVTLRCSPRSGDLSVYWYQQSLDQGLQFLIQYYNGEERAKGNILERFSAQQFPDLHSELNLSSLELGDSALYFCASSDGGVSPETQYFGPGTRLLVL.

The rearrangement joins TRBV7-9 to TRBJ2-7; 7 bases are a match to TRBD1. After removal of 1 base from V and 5 bases from J, the junction contained 5 bases not matched to a gene. CDR1 and CDR2 from the germline V gene are SEHNR and FQNEAQ (reference sequence). The CDR3 is 14 residues long. The DNA of the CDR3 is TGTGCCAGCAGCTTAGGAGGGGGCGCCGACGAGCAGTACTTC. Translating it yields CASSLGGGADEQYF.

The gene calls are TRBV29-1 and TRBJ2-2; D remains unclear. V was pared by 2 bases and J by 7 bases, with 11 bases between. CDR1 is SQVTM, CDR2 ANQGSEA, per germline. The CDR3 has 13 residues. CDR3 protein: CSVETVKVGELFF. DNA of the CDR3: TGCAGCGTTGAAACAGTCAAAGTCGGGGAGCTGTTTTTT.

The genes are TRBV9 and TRBJ1-2; TRBD1 aligns across 9 bases. This CDR3 is 12 amino acids long. Germline V gene data show CDR1 as SGDLS and CDR2 as YYNGEE. Trimming removed 5 bases from V and 6 bases from J; junction bases left unmatched: 2. The CDR3 region has the DNA TGTGCCAGCAGAGACAGGGGGAATGGCTACACCTTC. It yields the protein CASRDRGNGYTF.

This clone was detected only once. The gene calls are TRBV2 and TRBJ1-1; 7 bases are a match to TRBD1. CDR1 SNHLY and CDR2 FYNNEI come from the germline V gene. The CDR3 runs to 14 residues. The V gene end was trimmed by 3 bases and the J gene end by 1 base; junction bases not matched to a gene: 2. CDR3 nucleotides: TGTGCCAGCAGTGAGGGACAGCCGAACACTGAAGCTTTCTTT. This encodes CASSEGQPNTEAFF.

This clone was recorded once. V and J are TRBV5-6 and TRBJ1-2; 8 bases line up with TRBD1. Germline lookup yields CDR1 SGHDT and CDR2 YYEEEE. The CDR3 totals 12 residues. Trimming took 5 bases from V and 7 from J; bases not matched to a gene: 4. Here the CDR3 DNA reads TGTGCCAGCAGGCTGGGACAGGCTGGCTACACCTTC. Amino acid sequence: CASRLGQAGYTF.

The V call is TRBV4-1, the J call TRBJ1-5; perhaps TRBD1 as D (5 bases). The germline V and J ends were trimmed by 0 bases and 10 bases, with 16 bases remaining between them. The CDR3 consists of 15 residues. The germline gives CDR1 MGHRA, CDR2 YSYEKL. This CDR3 is CASSQDIRLRTPQHF. The CDR3 DNA is TGCGCCAGCAGCCAAGATATTCGGTTGAGGACACCCCAGCATTTT.

This chain links TRBV4-2 with TRBJ1-1; 7 bases agree with TRBD1. This CDR3 is 14 amino acids long. Trimming at V came to 1 base and at J to 1 base, leaving 0 bases not matched to a gene. Per germline, CDR1 LGHNA and CDR2 YNFKEQ. The CDR3 sequence: CASSQGDRNTEAFF. CDR3 nucleotide sequence: TGTGCCAGCAGCCAAGGGGACAGGAACACTGAAGCTTTCTTT.

Comments on this clone: This sample includes further DNA sequences coding for the same CDR3. The chain's CDR3 is CASSQAAGRVSSPLHF. In DNA form, the CDR3 reads TGTGCCAGCAGCCAAGCTGCTGGGAGGGTGAGTTCACCCCTCCACTTT. The chain combines TRBV14 with TRBJ1-6; D gene uncertain. Germline values: CDR1 SGHDN, CDR2 FVKESK. The V end was cut by 1 base, the J end by 9 bases, with 16 bases between. The CDR3 length is 16 residues. The whole variable domain, filled in from reference TRBV14 and TRBJ1-6, reads EAGVTQFPSHSVIEKGQTVTLRCDPISGHDNLYWYRRVMGKEIKFLLHFVKESKQDESGMPNNRFLAERTGGTYSTLKVQPAELEDSGVYFCASSQAAGRVSSPLHFGNGTRLTVT.

The chain joins TRBV9 to TRBJ2-7, with 11 bases that match TRBD2. Germline V lookup: CDR1 SGDLS, CDR2 YYNGEE. This CDR3 is 16 amino acids long. With 4 bases clipped from V and 4 bases from J, the junction kept 10 bases outside the gene matches. The CDR3 coding sequence is TGTGCCAGCAGCCCCTCGGGTAGCGGGGGGGGATACGAGCAGTACTTC. The encoded protein is CASSPSGSGGGYEQYF.

On this clone: Germline and junction disagree at one end, which may indicate a read error. The chain has TRBV4-2 and TRBJ1-1, with 8 bases matching TRBD1. This CDR3 contains 17 residues. Germline V gene sequence: CDR1 LGHNA, CDR2 YNFKEQ. CDR3 protein: CAGSQGPGQGEPMTAFF. DNA for the CDR3: TGTGCCGGCAGCCAAGGCCCCGGACAGGGCGAACCCATGACGGCTTTCTTT.

V is TRBV9 and J is TRBJ2-3, with 9 bases fitting TRBD2. Trimming removed 0 bases from V and 4 bases from J; junction bases left unmatched: 9. Germline V gene lookup returns CDR1 SGDLS and CDR2 YYNGEE. CDR3 length equals 17 residues. The CDR3 DNA reads as TGTGCCAGCAGCGTAGACGGCGGGGGGGCCTGGGCAGATACGCAGTATTTT. It yields the protein CASSVDGGGAWADTQYF.

The chain combines TRBV7-9 with TRBJ2-5; 7 bases are a match to TRBD1. J was trimmed by 3 bases and V by 5 bases; bases with no gene match: 6. The CDR3 length is 14 residues. CDR1 is SEHNR and CDR2 is FQNEAQ in the germline V gene (reference sequence). The CDR3 sequence: CASSPPGTEETQYF. The CDR3 DNA reads TGTGCCAGCAGCCCTCCCGGGACAGAAGAGACCCAGTACTTC.

V usage is TRBV4-3 and J usage is TRBJ2-7; 11 bases are shared with TRBD2. CDR1 and CDR2 from the germline V gene are LGHNA and YSLEER. V lost 3 bases and J lost 6; bases outside the gene matches: 7. CDR3 length: 15 residues. In DNA, the CDR3 is TGCGCCAGCAGCCATAATAGCGGGGGGGGAAGCGAGCAGTACTTC. Its translation is CASSHNSGGGSEQYF.

The chain employs TRBV7-9 and TRBJ1-6; a possible D gene is TRBD1 (6 bases). The CDR3 extends over 15 amino acids. Germline-derived CDR1 and CDR2 are SEHNR and FQNEAQ (reference sequence). The ends were cut back, 5 bases at V and 3 bases at J, with 11 bases in the middle. The CDR3: CASSGGASYNSPLHF. The CDR3 nucleotides read TGTGCCAGCAGCGGGGGCGCAAGCTATAATTCACCCCTCCACTTT.

This rearrangement joins TRBV28 to TRBJ1-1; no firm D call. The CDR3 has 13 amino acids. V shed 6 bases and J shed 12 bases, with 20 bases lying between them. Germline loops: CDR1 MDHEN, CDR2 SYDVKM. In DNA, the CDR3 is TGTGCCAGCAGCCCCTCAACCACTTTTCACCCTTTCTTT. Translating it yields CASSPSTTFHPFF.

The CDR3 DNA follows: TGTGCCAGCAGCCCCTCGGTGGGTAGCGGGGGGGCAGATACGCAGTATTTT. Its protein product is CASSPSVGSGGADTQYF. The chain carries TRBV13 and TRBJ2-3, with 11 bases that match TRBD2. V was pared by 5 bases and J by 4 bases, with 11 bases of the junction left unmatched. Germline CDR1 reads PRHDT; CDR2 reads FYEKMQ (reference sequence). CDR3 length: 17 amino acids.

The rearrangement uses TRBV9 and TRBJ2-1, with D possibly being TRBD1 (5 bases). Germline assignment: CDR1 SGDLS and CDR2 YYNGEE. The CDR3 totals 15 residues. The germline V and J ends were trimmed by 0 bases and 2 bases, with 9 bases remaining between them. DNA of the CDR3: TGTGCCAGCAGCGTAGAGGGGCTGCCCTACAATGAGCAGTTCTTC. As protein: CASSVEGLPYNEQFF.

The chain joins TRBV4-2 to TRBJ2-7; D possibly corresponds to TRBD2 (5 bases). Germline V gene sequence: CDR1 LGHNA, CDR2 YNFKEQ. CDR3 length: 15 amino acids. V shed 1 base and J shed 2 bases, with 12 bases lying between them. In DNA, the CDR3 is TGTGCCAGCAGCCAAGCACGAGGGATCCCCTACGAGCAGTACTTC. Translated, it gives CASSQARGIPYEQYF.

The chain couples TRBV2 to TRBJ2-4, with 10 bases identical to TRBD2. Losses at the gene ends were 6 bases for V and 3 bases for J; bases not matched to a gene: 5. CDR3 length equals 15 residues. Germline V lookup: CDR1 SNHLY, CDR2 FYNNEI. The CDR3 region is CASRSSGGNKNIQYF. The DNA of the CDR3 is TGTGCCAGCAGGAGTAGCGGGGGGAACAAAAACATTCAGTACTTC.

The chain carries TRBV6-1 and TRBJ1-1; 8 nucleotides match TRBD1. The germline CDR1 and CDR2 sequences are MNHNS and SASEGT. The J segment lost 1 base and the V segment lost 2 bases, leaving 0 bases of the junction unmatched. The CDR3 extends over 14 amino acids. CDR3 DNA: TGTGCCAGCAGTGAACAGGGGGCGAACACTGAAGCTTTCTTT. Translation: CASSEQGANTEAFF.

For the CDR3, the DNA is TGTGCCAGCAGCAACGGCGGGGGAGCCACTGAAGCTTTCTTT. Amino acid sequence: CASSNGGGATEAFF. This chain connects TRBV21-1 to TRBJ1-1. TRBV21-1 represents a pseudogene. CDR3 length: 14 amino acids.

The table lists this clone with a count of one. The V and J genes are TRBV29-1 and TRBJ2-3; the D is unclear. Between the trimmed V and J ends, which lost 1 base and 4 bases, there was a span of 9 bases. The CDR3 is made up of 13 amino acids. Germline assignment: CDR1 SQVTM and CDR2 ANQGSEA. CDR3 sequence (DNA): TGCAGCGTTGAAGGGCCCCTCGCAGATACGCAGTATTTT. Its protein product is CSVEGPLADTQYF.

J is TRBJ2-2 and V is TRBV7-6, with 7 bases lining up with TRBD2. The junction had 8 bases not matched to a gene; V was cut back by 1 base and J by 3 bases. The germline V gene has CDR1 SGHVS and CDR2 FNYEAQ. This CDR3 is built from 17 residues. Here the CDR3 reads CASSLGGWDYYTGELFF. The CDR3 nucleotides read TGTGCCAGCAGCTTAGGAGGGTGGGACTATTACACCGGGGAGCTGTTTTTT.

The V and J genes are TRBV7-9 and TRBJ2-3; D is perhaps TRBD2 (6 bases). Germline V gives CDR1 SEHNR, CDR2 FQNEAQ (reference sequence). There are 16 residues in the CDR3. The V end lost 5 bases, the J end lost 0 bases, and 15 bases lay between the germline ends. CDR3 nucleotide sequence: TGTGCCAGCAGCGACCATGTGGGGACTAGCACAGATACGCAGTATTTT. Translated, it gives CASSDHVGTSTDTQYF.

This chain connects TRBV6-5 to TRBJ2-1; 8 bases agree with TRBD1. In germline, CDR1 is MNHEY, CDR2 SVGAGI. Germline trimming cut 6 bases from V and 7 bases from J; bases unmatched to any gene: 5. This CDR3 region has 13 residues. This CDR3 reads CASSYQGANEQFF. The CDR3 nucleotides are TGTGCCAGCAGCTATCAGGGGGCAAATGAGCAGTTCTTC.

The chain links TRBV7-8 to TRBJ1-1; no clear D. Germline V gene sequence: CDR1 SGHVS, CDR2 FQNEAQ. The V and J ends lost 2 bases and 0 bases respectively, with 13 bases between them. This CDR3 region has 16 residues. In DNA, the CDR3 is TGTGCCAGCAGCTTATTCACCACAGTTTTGAACACTGAAGCTTTCTTT. Protein product: CASSLFTTVLNTEAFF.

V is TRBV2 and J is TRBJ1-2; D perhaps matches TRBD1 (5 bases). From germline, CDR1 is SNHLY and CDR2 FYNNEI. The CDR3 consists of 14 residues. Trimming shortened V by 7 bases and J by 2 bases, and 14 bases separated the two germline ends. CDR3 nucleotides: TGTGCCAGCACCCCCATCGGGGGGAACTATGGCTACACCTTC. It codes for CASTPIGGNYGYTF.

The V gene is TRBV21-1, the J gene TRBJ1-2; the D segment call TRBD1 is taken from the table without a DNA check. TRBV21-1 is reported as a pseudogene. The CDR3 is made up of 12 amino acids. The CDR3, as DNA: TGTGCCAGCAGGGGACAGGGGTATGGCTACACCTTC. It encodes CASRGQGYGYTF.

The CDR3 spells CASSEGTGSGNYEQYF. The DNA of the CDR3 is TGTGCCAGCAGTGAAGGGACAGGGTCTGGGAATTACGAGCAGTACTTC. The chain couples TRBV6-1 to TRBJ2-7; 8 bases agree with TRBD1. Germline V gives CDR1 MNHNS, CDR2 SASEGT. This CDR3 has 16 amino acids. Germline trimming cut 1 base from V and 4 bases from J; bases unmatched to any gene: 9.